These 2 T cell receptor beta chains originate from one sample sequenced in a study of beta chain features in type 1 diabetes. Study-wide results and limits: Patients with Type 1 diabetes showed moderately but significantly shorter TCRB CDR3s in all four CD4+ subsets.

Isolated RNA was reverse transcribed in full, so expressed TCRB transcripts were sequenced. Clones were sequenced by immunoSEQ multiplex PCR, and TCRdb holds only the in-frame ones, with some missing. Of roughly 50,000 clones in the sample, about 40% were seen once. The antigens of these receptors remain unknown. Sequences were obtained from Tregs from blood. Source of these receptors: a man aged 25-45 years with type 1 diabetes.

This clone was seen only a few times. This chain connects TRBV30 to TRBJ1-2; no firm D call. The CDR3 sequence is 12 residues long. V dropped 2 bases and J dropped 8 bases, with 12 bases sitting between them. Germline-derived CDR1 and CDR2 are GTSNPN and SVGIG (reference sequence). The CDR3 nucleotides are TGTGCCTGGAGTCAACAGACCGGCGGCTACACCTTC. Residues: CAWSQQTGGYTF. The full variable domain, rest sourced from reference TRBV30 and TRBJ1-2, is SQTIHQWPATLVQPVGSPLSLECTVEGTSNPNLYWYRQAAGRGLQLLFYSVGIGQISSEVPQNLSASRPQDRQFILSSKKLLLSDSGFYLCAWSQQTGGYTFGSGTRLTVV.

The J gene is TRBJ1-2, the V gene TRBV6-1; D gene ambiguous. Trimming took 1 base from V and 4 from J, leaving 4 bases between them. Germline V lookup: CDR1 MNHNS, CDR2 SASEGT. The CDR3 extends over 12 amino acids. The CDR3 bases are TGTGCCAGCAGTGAAGACAGCTATGGCTACACCTTC. It yields the protein CASSEDSYGYTF.